This T cell receptor (beta chain) was recorded in a study of early T cells in non-severe SARS-CoV-2 infection. Study overall: With bulk RNA from unsorted whole blood as input, sequencing yielded unpaired chains.

This clonotype has more than one count but fewer than ten. The V and J ends lost 5 bases and 8 bases, in that order; junction bases with no gene match: 9. Germline values: CDR1 DFQATT, CDR2 SNEGSKA (reference sequence). The CDR3 sequence is 14 residues long. From the 5' RACE reads, TCRdb called clonotypes with MiXCR, one entry per CDR3 protein. The sample records 55,000 to 70,000 distinct CDR3 sequences, 10% being singletons. This chain links TRBV20-1 with TRBJ2-7; TRBD2 matches at 13 bases. Material: whole blood. The source is an adult who was a healthcare worker with PCR-confirmed SARS-CoV-2 infection or an uninfected control (not recorded which). This chain's CDR3 is CSASETSGRSQQYF. CDR3 bases: TGCAGTGCTTCTGAGACTAGCGGGAGGTCCCAGCAGTACTTC.